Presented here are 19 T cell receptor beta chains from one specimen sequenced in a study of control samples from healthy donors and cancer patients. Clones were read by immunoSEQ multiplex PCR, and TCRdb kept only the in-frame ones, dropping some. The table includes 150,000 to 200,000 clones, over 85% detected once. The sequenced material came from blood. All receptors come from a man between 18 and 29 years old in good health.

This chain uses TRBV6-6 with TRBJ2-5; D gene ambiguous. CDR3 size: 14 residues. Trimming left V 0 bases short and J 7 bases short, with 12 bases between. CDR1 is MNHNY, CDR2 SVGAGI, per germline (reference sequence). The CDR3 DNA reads TGTGCCAGCAGTTACTCGACCTTTCTAGGGACCCAGTACTTC. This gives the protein CASSYSTFLGTQYF.

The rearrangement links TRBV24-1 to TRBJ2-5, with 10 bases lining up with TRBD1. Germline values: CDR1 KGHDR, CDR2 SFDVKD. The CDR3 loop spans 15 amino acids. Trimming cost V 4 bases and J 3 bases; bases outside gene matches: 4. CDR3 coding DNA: TGTGCCACCAGTGACCCCGGGACAGGGGAAGAGACCCAGTACTTC. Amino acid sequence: CATSDPGTGEETQYF.

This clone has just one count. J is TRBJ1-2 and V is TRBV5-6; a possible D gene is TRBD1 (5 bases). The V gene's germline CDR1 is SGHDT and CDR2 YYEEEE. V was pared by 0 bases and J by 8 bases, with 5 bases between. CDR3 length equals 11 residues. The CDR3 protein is CASSLEGGYTF. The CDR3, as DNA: TGTGCCAGCAGCTTGGAGGGGGGCTACACCTTC.

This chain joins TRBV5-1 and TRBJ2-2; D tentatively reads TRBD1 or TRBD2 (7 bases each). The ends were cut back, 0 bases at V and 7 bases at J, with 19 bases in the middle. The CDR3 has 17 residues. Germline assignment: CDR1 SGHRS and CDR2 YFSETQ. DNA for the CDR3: TGCGCCAGCAGCTTGGCCCCAGTCCCAGGGGGGGTCGGGGAGCTGTTTTTT. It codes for CASSLAPVPGGVGELFF.

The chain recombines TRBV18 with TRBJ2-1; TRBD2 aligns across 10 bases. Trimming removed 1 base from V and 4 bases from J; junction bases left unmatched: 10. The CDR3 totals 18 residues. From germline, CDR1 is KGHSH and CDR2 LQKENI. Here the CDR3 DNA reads TGTGCCAGCTCACCACGGGGAACTAGCGGGGCTAAATACAATGAGCAGTTCTTC. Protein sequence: CASSPRGTSGAKYNEQFF.

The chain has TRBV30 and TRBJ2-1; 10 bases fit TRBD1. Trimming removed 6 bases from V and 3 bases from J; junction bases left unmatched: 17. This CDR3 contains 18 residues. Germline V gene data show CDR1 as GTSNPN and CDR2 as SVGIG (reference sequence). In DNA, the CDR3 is TGTGCCTGTTTAACCGGGACAGGGGCCAATGGTTTCTACAATGAGCAGTTCTTC. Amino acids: CACLTGTGANGFYNEQFF.

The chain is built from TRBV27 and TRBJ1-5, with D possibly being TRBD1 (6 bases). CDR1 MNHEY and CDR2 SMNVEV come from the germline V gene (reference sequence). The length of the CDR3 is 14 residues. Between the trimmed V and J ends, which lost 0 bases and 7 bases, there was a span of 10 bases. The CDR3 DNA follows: TGTGCCAGCAGTTTATCCAGGGGAGGGCAGCCCCAGCATTTT. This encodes CASSLSRGGQPQHF.

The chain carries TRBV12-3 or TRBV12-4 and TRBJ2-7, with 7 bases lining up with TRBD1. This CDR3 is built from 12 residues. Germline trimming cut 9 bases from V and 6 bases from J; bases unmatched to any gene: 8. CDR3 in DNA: TGTGCCAGAAAGACAGGGTCGGGCGAGCAGTACTTC. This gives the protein CARKTGSGEQYF.

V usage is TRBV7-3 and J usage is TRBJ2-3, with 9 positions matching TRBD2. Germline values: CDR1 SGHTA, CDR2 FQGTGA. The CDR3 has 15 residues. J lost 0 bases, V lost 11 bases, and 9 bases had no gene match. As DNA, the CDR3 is TGTGCCTGCGCATCAGCGGGGGGCAGCACAGATACGCAGTATTTT. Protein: CACASAGGSTDTQYF.

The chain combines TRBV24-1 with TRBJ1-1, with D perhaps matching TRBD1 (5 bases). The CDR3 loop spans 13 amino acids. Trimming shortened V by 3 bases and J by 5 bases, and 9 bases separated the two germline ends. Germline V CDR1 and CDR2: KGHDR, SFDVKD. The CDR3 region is CATSDPGRTEAFF. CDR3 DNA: TGTGCCACCAGTGATCCGGGGCGGACTGAAGCTTTCTTT.

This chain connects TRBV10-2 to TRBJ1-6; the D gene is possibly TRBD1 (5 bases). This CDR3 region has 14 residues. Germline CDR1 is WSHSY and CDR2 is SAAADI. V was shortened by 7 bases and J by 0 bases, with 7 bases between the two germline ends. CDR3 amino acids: CASTGNSYNSPLHF. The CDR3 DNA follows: TGCGCCAGCACAGGGAACTCCTATAATTCACCCCTCCACTTT.

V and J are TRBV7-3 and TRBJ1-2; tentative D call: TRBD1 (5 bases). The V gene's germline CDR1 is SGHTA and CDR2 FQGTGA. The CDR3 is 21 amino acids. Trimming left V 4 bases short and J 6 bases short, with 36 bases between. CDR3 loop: CASSSAEGREGIALLGNGYTF. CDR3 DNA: TGTGCCAGCAGCTCAGCGGAGGGGAGGGAGGGGATAGCCCTCTTAGGAAATGGCTACACCTTC.

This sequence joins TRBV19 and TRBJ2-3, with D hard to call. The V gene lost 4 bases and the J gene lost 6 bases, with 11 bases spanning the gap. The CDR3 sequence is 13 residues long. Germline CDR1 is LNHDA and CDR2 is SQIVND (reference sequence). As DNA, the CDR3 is TGTGCCAGTAGTAAGGCCCGTGTGGATACGCAGTATTTT. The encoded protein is CASSKARVDTQYF.

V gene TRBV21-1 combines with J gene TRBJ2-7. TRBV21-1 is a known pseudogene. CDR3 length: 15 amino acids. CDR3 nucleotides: TGTGCCAGCAGCAAAGTTTTAGGCCAGTCCTACGAGCAGTACTTC. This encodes CASSKVLGQSYEQYF.

CDR3 DNA: TGTGCCATCAGTAGCGGGGGGGGGCCCTATAGCACAGATACGCAGTATTTT. The encoded protein is CAISSGGGPYSTDTQYF. This chain uses TRBV10-3 with TRBJ2-3, with 10 nucleotides matching TRBD2. The CDR3 extends over 17 amino acids. V lost 5 bases and J lost 0; bases outside the gene matches: 8. Germline CDR1 is ENHRY and CDR2 is SYGVKD.

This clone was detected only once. CDR3 nucleotide sequence: TGTGCCAGCAGCGTAATTGGCGACGAGCAGTACTTC. Translating it yields CASSVIGDEQYF. V is TRBV7-9 and J is TRBJ2-7; unclear D gene. The ends were cut back, 5 bases at V and 5 bases at J, with 10 bases in the middle. The CDR3 sequence is 12 residues long. The germline V gene encodes CDR1 SEHNR and CDR2 FQNEAQ (reference sequence). Full variable domain (rest looked up from reference TRBV7-9 and TRBJ2-7): DTGVSQNPRHKITKRGQNVTFRCDPISEHNRLYWYRQTLGQGPEFLTYFQNEAQLEKSRLLSDRFSAERPKGSFSTLEIQRTEQGDSAMYLCASSVIGDEQYFGPGTRLTVT.

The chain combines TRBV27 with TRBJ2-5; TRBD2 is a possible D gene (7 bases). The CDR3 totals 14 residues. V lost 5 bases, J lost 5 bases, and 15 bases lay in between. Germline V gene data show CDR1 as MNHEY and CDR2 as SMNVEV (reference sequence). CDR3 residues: CASSPGGLIETQYF. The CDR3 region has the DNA TGTGCCAGCAGTCCCGGGGGGCTGATTGAGACCCAGTACTTC.

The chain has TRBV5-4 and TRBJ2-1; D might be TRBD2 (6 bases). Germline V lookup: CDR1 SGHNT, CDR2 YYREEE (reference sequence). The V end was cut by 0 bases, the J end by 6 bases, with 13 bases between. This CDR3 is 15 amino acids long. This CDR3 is CASSLVGGTVNEQFF. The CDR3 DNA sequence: TGTGCCAGCAGCTTGGTAGGAGGGACGGTCAATGAGCAGTTCTTC.

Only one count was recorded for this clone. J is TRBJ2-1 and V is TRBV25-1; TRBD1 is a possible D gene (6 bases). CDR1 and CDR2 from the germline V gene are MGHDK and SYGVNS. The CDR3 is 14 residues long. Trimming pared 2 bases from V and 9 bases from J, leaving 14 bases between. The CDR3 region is CASSEGQKIGEQFF. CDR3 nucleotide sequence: TGTGCCAGCAGTGAAGGACAGAAGATTGGTGAGCAGTTCTTC.